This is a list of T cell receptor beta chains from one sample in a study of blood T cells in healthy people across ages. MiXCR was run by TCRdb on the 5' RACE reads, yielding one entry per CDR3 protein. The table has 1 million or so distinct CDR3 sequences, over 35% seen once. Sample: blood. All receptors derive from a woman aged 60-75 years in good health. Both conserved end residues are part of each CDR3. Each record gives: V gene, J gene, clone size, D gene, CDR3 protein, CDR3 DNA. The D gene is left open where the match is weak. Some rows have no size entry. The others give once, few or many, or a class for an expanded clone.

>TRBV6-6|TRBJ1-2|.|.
CASSYSPQSGGDDYTF
TGTGCCAGCAGTTACTCGCCGCAGTCGGGAGGGGATGACTACACCTTC
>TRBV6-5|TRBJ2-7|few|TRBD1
CASSTTGTGPYEQYF
TGTGCCAGCAGCACCACCGGGACAGGGCCCTACGAGCAGTACTTC
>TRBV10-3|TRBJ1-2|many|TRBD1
CAIKNRGGDGYTF
TGTGCCATCAAGAACAGGGGTGGGGATGGCTACACCTTC
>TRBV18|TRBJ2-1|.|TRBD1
CASSPRIGQASYNEQFF
TGTGCCAGCTCACCACGTATCGGACAGGCTTCCTACAATGAGCAGTTCTTC
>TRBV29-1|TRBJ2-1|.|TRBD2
CSGGRVNNEQFF
TGCAGCGGGGGGAGGGTAAACAATGAGCAGTTCTTC
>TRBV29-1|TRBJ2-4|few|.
CSVGGDGQYF
TGCAGCGTTGGAGGGGACGGTCAGTACTTC
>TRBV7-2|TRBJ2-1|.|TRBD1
CASSLGTGREQFF
TGTGCCAGCAGCTTAGGGACAGGGCGTGAGCAGTTCTTC
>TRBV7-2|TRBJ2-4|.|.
CASSGGRGDIQYF
TGTGCCAGCAGCGGGGGACGGGGAGACATTCAGTACTTC
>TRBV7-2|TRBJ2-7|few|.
CASSLGAQTEQYF
TGTGCCAGCAGCTTAGGGGCACAAACCGAGCAGTACTTC
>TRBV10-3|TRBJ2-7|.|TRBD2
CAISDTSGRVGEQYF
TGTGCCATCAGTGATACTAGCGGGAGGGTGGGGGAGCAGTACTTC
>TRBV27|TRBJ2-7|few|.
CASSSSRISYEQYF
TGTGCCAGCAGTTCCTCCCGAATCTCCTACGAGCAGTACTTC
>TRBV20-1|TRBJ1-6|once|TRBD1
CSARVRGLYNSPLHF
TGCAGTGCTAGAGTCAGGGGGTTGTATAATTCACCCCTCCACTTT
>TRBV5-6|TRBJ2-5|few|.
CASSALQGNSQYF
TGTGCCAGCAGCGCGCTCCAGGGTAACTCGCAGTACTTC
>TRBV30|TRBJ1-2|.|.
CAWIWGNGYTF
TGTGCCTGGATTTGGGGGAATGGCTACACCTTC
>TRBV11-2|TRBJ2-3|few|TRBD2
CASSTRLAHSTDTQYF
TGTGCCAGCAGCACCCGACTAGCCCACAGCACAGATACGCAGTATTTT
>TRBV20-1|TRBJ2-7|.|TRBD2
CSARTSGSHEQYF
TGCAGTGCTAGGACTAGCGGGAGCCACGAGCAGTACTTC
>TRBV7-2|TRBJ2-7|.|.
CASSLESTTYEQYF
TGTGCCAGCAGCTTAGAGAGCACGACCTACGAGCAGTACTTC
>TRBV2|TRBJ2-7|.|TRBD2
CASSGTSGRVLGGEQYF
TGTGCCAGCAGTGGGACTAGCGGGAGGGTCTTAGGAGGCGAGCAGTACTTC
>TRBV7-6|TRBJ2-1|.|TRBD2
CASGDSGRSEQFF
TGTGCCAGCGGGGATAGCGGGAGGAGTGAGCAGTTCTTC
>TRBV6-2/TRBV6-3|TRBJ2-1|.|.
CASSNLALRLFF
TGTGCCAGCAGTAATCTAGCATTAAGACTGTTCTTC
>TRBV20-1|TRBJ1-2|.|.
CSASTTGWGYTF
TGCAGTGCTAGTACCACAGGGTGGGGCTACACCTTC
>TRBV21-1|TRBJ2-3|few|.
CASSKVTGPPGPDTQYF
TGTGCCAGCAGCAAAGTGACGGGACCCCCGGGGCCAGATACGCAGTATTTT
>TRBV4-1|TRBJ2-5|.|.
CASSQGDMQETQYF
TGCGCCAGCAGCCAAGGGGACATGCAAGAGACCCAGTACTTC
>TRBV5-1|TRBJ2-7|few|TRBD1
CASSPGQGIDEQYF
TGCGCCAGCAGCCCTGGACAGGGTATCGACGAGCAGTACTTC
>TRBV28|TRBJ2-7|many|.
CASNPIGRGYEQYF
TGTGCCAGCAACCCCATCGGCAGGGGCTACGAGCAGTACTTC
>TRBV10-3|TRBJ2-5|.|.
CAISESRWETQYF
TGTGCCATCAGTGAGTCGAGGTGGGAGACCCAGTACTTC
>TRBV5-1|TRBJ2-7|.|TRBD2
CASSNLAGEVYEQYF
TGCGCCAGCAGCAATCTAGCGGGAGAGGTCTACGAGCAGTACTTC
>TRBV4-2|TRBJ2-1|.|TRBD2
CASSQGSRGGGPYNEQFF
TGTGCCAGCAGCCAGGGTTCTCGGGGGGGGGGCCCTTACAATGAGCAGTTCTTC
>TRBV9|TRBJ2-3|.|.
CASSLRNSILDTQYF
TGTGCCAGCAGCCTGCGGAATAGCATATTGGATACGCAGTATTTT
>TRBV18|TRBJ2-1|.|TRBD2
CASSPQGVAGGEQFF
TGTGCCAGCTCACCCCAGGGGGTAGCGGGAGGAGAGCAGTTCTTC
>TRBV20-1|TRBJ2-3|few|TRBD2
CSANTGLAGGVGTDTQYF
TGCAGTGCTAACACCGGACTAGCGGGAGGTGTGGGCACAGATACGCAGTATTTT
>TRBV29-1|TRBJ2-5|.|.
CSVETGRGAQETQYF
TGCAGCGTAGAGACGGGGAGAGGGGCCCAAGAGACCCAGTACTTC
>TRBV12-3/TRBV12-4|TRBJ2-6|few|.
CASLARLGANVLTF
TGTGCCAGCCTGGCTCGGTTAGGGGCCAACGTCCTGACTTTC
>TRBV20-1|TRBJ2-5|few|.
CSARLPRWETQYF
TGCAGTGCTAGGCTGCCCAGATGGGAGACCCAGTACTTC
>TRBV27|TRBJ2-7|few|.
CASSPRPSSYEQYF
TGTGCCAGCAGTCCCCGACCGTCCTCCTACGAGCAGTACTTC
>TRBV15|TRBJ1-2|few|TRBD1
CATSRDGRGPSRGYTF
TGTGCCACCAGCAGAGACGGCAGGGGGCCTTCTCGGGGCTACACCTTC